A single sample gave rise to the 5 T cell receptor beta chains below, sequenced in a study of T cell responses to AZD1222 COVID-19 vaccine. The table came from immunoSEQ multiplex PCR; TCRdb's copy has only in-frame clones and leaves some out. The data show about 120,000 clones, 80% to 90% seen once. Sequenced material: peripheral blood, taken on day 0 of AZD1222 vaccination. These receptor sequences come from an adult in good health.

This chain joins TRBV5-1 and TRBJ1-5, with D perhaps TRBD1 (6 bases). The CDR3 covers 16 residues. V lost 0 bases and J 6 bases, leaving 16 bases between the germline ends. From germline, CDR1 is SGHRS and CDR2 YFSETQ. Here the CDR3 DNA reads TGCGCCAGCAGCTTGGAGGGGGGACGGGGAGGTCAGCCCCAGCATTTT. Translating it yields CASSLEGGRGGQPQHF.

The rearrangement joins TRBV2 to TRBJ1-5, with TRBD1 matching over 7 bases. The length of the CDR3 is 14 residues. Looked up from germline, CDR1 is SNHLY and CDR2 is FYNNEI. V dropped 1 base and J dropped 5; count of bases not matched to a gene: 2. The CDR3 spells CASSEVTGDQPQHF. The CDR3 DNA sequence: TGTGCCAGCAGTGAAGTTACAGGGGATCAGCCCCAGCATTTT.

The rearrangement joins TRBV10-3 to TRBJ1-2, with 8 bases lining up with TRBD1. The germline CDR1 and CDR2 sequences are ENHRY and SYGVKD. The CDR3 runs 14 residues. The trim removed 7 bases at V and 4 bases at J, leaving 8 bases unmatched. The CDR3 reads CAINDRGAFYGYTF. CDR3 coding DNA: TGTGCCATCAACGACAGGGGAGCCTTCTATGGCTACACCTTC.

The rearrangement joins TRBV2 to TRBJ1-1, with TRBD1 as a possible D gene (5 bases). Germline CDR1 reads SNHLY; CDR2 reads FYNNEI. There are 14 residues in the CDR3. V lost 6 bases and J 1 base, leaving 12 bases between the germline ends. This CDR3 is CASSSAQENTEAFF. CDR3 nucleotide sequence: TGTGCCAGCAGCTCGGCACAGGAGAACACTGAAGCTTTCTTT.

This rearrangement joins TRBV21-1 to TRBJ1-2; the table's D call TRBD1 went unverified against the DNA. TRBV21-1 is assigned pseudogene status. The CDR3 covers 14 residues. CDR3 region: CASPRGVGHYGYTF. The CDR3 nucleotides read TGTGCCAGCCCCAGGGGGGTAGGGCACTATGGCTACACCTTC.